The 28 T cell receptor beta chains reported below all come from one sample, sequenced in a study of CD8+CD57+ T cells in acquired aplastic anemia. CD8+CD57+ cell expansion, shown by flow cytometry, had occurred in the patients selected for sequencing. Genomic DNA constituted the template upon which TCR beta VDJ and CDR3 profiling was performed. TCRdb itself ran the reads through MiXCR, one entry per CDR3 protein. The data show 150,000 to 200,000 distinct CDR3 sequences, approximately 52% seen once. The sequenced material came from sorted CD4+, CD8+, or CD8+CD57+ T cells (not recorded which) from PBMCs. The source is a human donor with aplastic anemia.

This clonotype turned up a few times. The J gene is TRBJ2-7, the V gene TRBV5-4, with D perhaps matching TRBD1 (5 bases). V lost 4 bases and J lost 0, with 8 bases in between. The CDR3 sequence is 13 residues long. Germline V gives CDR1 SGHNT, CDR2 YYREEE (reference sequence). CDR3 sequence reads: CASSQGSSYEQYF. The CDR3 nucleotides read TGTGCCAGCAGCCAGGGAAGCTCCTACGAGCAGTACTTC. The entire variable domain, with the rest obtained from reference TRBV5-4 and TRBJ2-7, is as follows: ETGVTQSPTHLIKTRGQQVTLRCSSQSGHNTVSWYQQALGQGPQFIFQYYREEENGRGNFPPRFSGLQFPNYSSELNVNALELDDSALYLCASSQGSSYEQYFGPGTRLTVT.

The J gene is TRBJ2-7, the V gene TRBV12-3 or TRBV12-4, with TRBD1 matching 8 bases. CDR3 length: 13 amino acids. With 5 bases clipped from V and 5 bases from J, the junction kept 5 bases outside the gene matches. The chain's CDR3 is CASSGDRKHEQYF. Here the CDR3 DNA reads TGTGCCAGCAGTGGGGACAGGAAGCACGAGCAGTACTTC.

In its sample, this clonotype was seen many times. The chain couples TRBV11-2 to TRBJ2-4, with D hard to call. Germline lookup yields CDR1 SGHAT and CDR2 FQNNGV. The CDR3 runs 15 residues. Trimming shortened V by 3 bases and J by 2 bases, and 11 bases separated the two germline ends. The CDR3 spells CASSFTLTSKNIQYF. For the CDR3, the DNA is TGTGCCAGCAGCTTTACACTGACTTCCAAAAACATTCAGTACTTC.

V is TRBV2 and J is TRBJ1-3; 9 bases line up with TRBD1. In germline, CDR1 is SNHLY, CDR2 FYNNEI. The trim removed 5 bases at V and 4 bases at J, leaving 3 bases unmatched. The CDR3 is 14 residues long. This chain's CDR3 is CASSPGTGGNTIYF. Here the CDR3 DNA reads TGTGCCAGCAGTCCCGGGACAGGGGGAAACACCATATATTTT.

V gene TRBV25-1 combines with J gene TRBJ2-7; possibly TRBD1 or TRBD2 for D (5 bases each). Germline V gene lookup returns CDR1 MGHDK and CDR2 SYGVNS. The CDR3 consists of 15 residues. Trimming left V 10 bases short and J 2 bases short, with 21 bases between. CDR3 nucleotides: TGTGCCACCCTAGAATCCGGGACGGCAACCTACGAGCAGTACTTC. Protein: CATLESGTATYEQYF.

This clonotype was found many times. The rearrangement joins TRBV7-8 to TRBJ1-5, with no clear D. The CDR3 covers 15 residues. Germline values: CDR1 SGHVS, CDR2 FQNEAQ. Deletions cut 5 bases from V and 4 bases from J, with 15 bases between. CDR3: CASSPRTGSNQPQHF. Written as DNA, the CDR3 is TGTGCCAGCAGCCCCCGTACGGGTTCGAATCAGCCCCAGCATTTT.

The chain is built from TRBV18 and TRBJ1-6; possibly TRBD1 for D (5 bases). CDR3 length: 16 amino acids. V lost 3 bases to trimming and J lost 6 bases, with 15 bases between them. Germline values: CDR1 KGHSH, CDR2 LQKENI. CDR3 in amino acids: CASSPGTASGNSPLHF. The CDR3 region has the DNA TGTGCCAGCTCACCCGGGACCGCATCCGGTAATTCACCCCTCCACTTT.

This clonotype has ten or more counts. This chain joins TRBV7-2 and TRBJ2-7; 10 positions match TRBD2. The CDR3 runs 13 residues. V was clipped by 4 bases and J by 4 bases; unmatched bases: 1. Germline V gives CDR1 SGHTA, CDR2 FQGNSA. The CDR3 sequence is CASSSAGGYEQYF. CDR3 nucleotides: TGTGCCAGCAGCTCAGCGGGGGGGTACGAGCAGTACTTC.

The chain recombines TRBV19 with TRBJ1-2; 7 nucleotides line up with TRBD1. The CDR3 consists of 15 residues. Germline CDR1 and CDR2: LNHDA and SQIVND (reference sequence). The V segment lost 2 bases and the J segment 8 bases; nucleotides outside the gene matches: 11. The CDR3 nucleotides are TGTGCCAGTAGTATACGACCTGGGACAGCGGGAGGCTACACCTTC. It codes for CASSIRPGTAGGYTF.

This clonotype occurred many times. The CDR3 loop reads CASSSGPQYEQYF. The DNA of the CDR3 is TGTGCCAGCAGTTCAGGGCCACAATACGAGCAGTACTTC. This rearrangement joins TRBV2 to TRBJ2-7, with D perhaps matching TRBD1 (5 bases). V dropped 5 bases and J dropped 4 bases, with 12 bases sitting between them. This CDR3 comprises 13 residues. CDR1 is SNHLY and CDR2 is FYNNEI in the germline V gene.

The J gene is TRBJ1-3, the V gene TRBV7-8; D is ambiguous. This CDR3 is 15 amino acids long. Germline CDR1 is SGHVS and CDR2 is FQNEAQ. V lost 4 bases and J lost 0, with 10 bases in between. The CDR3 DNA is TGTGCCAGCAGCTCTGGAAGGACCTCTGGAAACACCATATATTTT. It translates to CASSSGRTSGNTIYF.

This chain joins TRBV5-1 and TRBJ2-2; D remains unclear. CDR3 length: 16 amino acids. The V gene lost 5 bases and the J gene lost 3 bases, with 17 bases spanning the gap. Germline CDR1 and CDR2: SGHRS and YFSETQ. The DNA for the CDR3 is TGCGCCAGCAGACAGACCCCAAACCTGGACACCGGGGAGCTGTTTTTT. It specifies CASRQTPNLDTGELFF.

V gene TRBV10-1 combines with J gene TRBJ2-7; TRBD1 matches at 7 bases. Germline V gives CDR1 WNHNN, CDR2 SYGVQD (reference sequence). This CDR3 is built from 13 residues. Trimming cost V 4 bases and J 6 bases; bases outside gene matches: 6. The CDR3 DNA follows: TGCGCCAGCAGTGGTGACAGGGTATCCGAGCAGTACTTC. Amino acid sequence: CASSGDRVSEQYF.

CDR3 sequence reads: CASRDGINEQFF. The DNA of the CDR3 is TGTGCCAGCAGGGACGGGATCAATGAGCAGTTCTTC. V and J are TRBV12-3 or TRBV12-4 and TRBJ2-1; TRBD2 is a possible D gene (5 bases). The germline V and J ends were trimmed by 6 bases and 6 bases, with 9 bases remaining between them. CDR3 length equals 12 residues.

V usage is TRBV2 and J usage is TRBJ2-7; 8 nucleotides align to TRBD2. CDR1 is SNHLY, CDR2 FYNNEI, per germline. With V trimmed by 7 bases and J by 5 bases, 10 bases remained unmatched. The CDR3 runs to 14 residues. Written as DNA, the CDR3 is TGTGCCAGCACCTCGGGCCTAGCGGGCCACGAGCAGTACTTC. Protein sequence: CASTSGLAGHEQYF.

In regard to this clonotype: A much larger clone is a single base away; this may be a read error. J is TRBJ1-4 and V is TRBV10-3; TRBD1 is a possible D gene (5 bases). V was shortened by 10 bases and J by 6 bases, with 21 bases between the two germline ends. The V gene's germline CDR1 is ENHRY and CDR2 SYGVKD. This CDR3 is 15 amino acids long. In DNA form, the CDR3 reads TGTGCCAGCAACCAAGCAGAACCGGGGCATGAAAAACTGTTTTTT. Translating it yields CASNQAEPGHEKLFF.

With respect to this clonotype: A much larger clonotype is one base distant, so this may be a read error. The gene calls are TRBV5-1 and TRBJ1-1; a possible D gene is TRBD1 (6 bases). The CDR3 has 14 residues. V shed 7 bases and J shed 7 bases, with 20 bases lying between them. Germline V gene data show CDR1 as SGHRS and CDR2 as YFSETQ. The CDR3 protein is CASGVGGAKVEAFF. In nucleotides, the CDR3 is TGCGCCAGCGGGGTGGGGGGGGCGAAAGTTGAAGCTTTCTTT.

This clonotype was detected once. This may stem from a read error, because a much larger clone lies one nucleotide away. V usage is TRBV6-2 or TRBV6-3 and J usage is TRBJ1-6, with D uncertain. V was clipped by 7 bases and J by 5 bases, with 18 bases between them. The CDR3 extends over 16 amino acids. Germline V CDR1 and CDR2: MNHEY, SVGEGT. The CDR3 coding sequence is TGTGCCAGCAAAGATTCGGCCCCCCGGAATAATTCACCCCTCCACTTT. It codes for CASKDSAPRNNSPLHF.

This clonotype was counted a few times. The rearrangement links TRBV7-8 to TRBJ1-2, with a tentative D call TRBD1 (6 bases). Trimming stripped 3 bases from V and 4 bases from J, with 9 bases between. Germline CDR1 is SGHVS and CDR2 is FQNEAQ. This CDR3 has 13 residues. The CDR3 reads CASSFSQGYGYTF. In DNA form, the CDR3 reads TGTGCCAGCAGCTTCTCACAGGGCTATGGCTACACCTTC.

This clonotype was counted at least ten times. The chain joins TRBV19 to TRBJ1-6, with a tentative D call TRBD1 (6 bases). V was trimmed by 3 bases and J by 11 bases, leaving 11 bases between them. This CDR3 is 13 amino acids long. In germline, CDR1 is LNHDA, CDR2 SQIVND (reference sequence). The CDR3 sequence is CASSIGGQPPLHF. The DNA of the CDR3 is TGTGCCAGTAGTATCGGGGGCCAACCACCCCTCCACTTT.

This clonotype showed up many times. This chain joins TRBV30 and TRBJ2-5; D may be TRBD1 (5 bases). Germline lookup yields CDR1 GTSNPN and CDR2 SVGIG (reference sequence). Trimming pared 8 bases from V and 5 bases from J, leaving 21 bases between. The CDR3 length is 14 residues. The CDR3 here is CALSLKGHFETQYF. The CDR3 DNA follows: TGTGCCCTGTCCCTGAAGGGGCATTTTGAGACCCAGTACTTC.

Only a few counts were recorded for this clonotype. This chain links TRBV11-1 with TRBJ1-2; D gene ambiguous. From germline, CDR1 is SGHAT and CDR2 FQDESV (reference sequence). The CDR3 covers 14 residues. Trimming took 5 bases from V and 5 from J, leaving 15 bases between them. DNA of the CDR3: TGTGCCAGCAGCCCGATGGCGGCTCCTTATGGCTACACCTTC. Its translation is CASSPMAAPYGYTF.

The chain employs TRBV9 and TRBJ2-7, with D tentatively TRBD2 (6 bases). The germline gives CDR1 SGDLS, CDR2 YYNGEE. Trimming stripped 0 bases from V and 7 bases from J, with 26 bases between. The CDR3 spans 18 residues. The CDR3 loop is CASSVGPSEVSSYNEQYF. CDR3 sequence (DNA): TGTGCCAGCAGCGTAGGGCCTAGCGAGGTGAGCTCCTACAATGAGCAGTACTTC. The whole variable domain, remainder taken from reference TRBV9 and TRBJ2-7, is DSGVTQTPKHLITATGQRVTLRCSPRSGDLSVYWYQQSLDQGLQFLIQYYNGEERAKGNILERFSAQQFPDLHSELNLSSLELGDSALYFCASSVGPSEVSSYNEQYFGPGTRLTVT.

The chain employs TRBV5-6 and TRBJ1-1, with D possibly matching TRBD1 (6 bases). CDR3 length: 14 amino acids. V was pared by 1 base and J by 4 bases, with 11 bases between. CDR1 and CDR2 from the germline V gene are SGHDT and YYEEEE. This chain's CDR3 is CASSLPQGFTEAFF. CDR3 nucleotides: TGTGCCAGCAGCTTGCCTCAGGGGTTCACTGAAGCTTTCTTT.

The chain combines TRBV5-1 with TRBJ2-2; the match to TRBD2 covers 8 bases. This CDR3 is 16 amino acids long. The germline V gene has CDR1 SGHRS and CDR2 YFSETQ. J lost 2 bases, V lost 1 base, and 4 bases had no gene match. CDR3 sequence (DNA): TGCGCCAGCAGCTTGTTGGGACTAGGCAACACCGGGGAGCTGTTTTTT. It is translated as CASSLLGLGNTGELFF.

The gene calls are TRBV10-2 and TRBJ2-5; 7 nucleotides align to TRBD2. The CDR3 runs 13 residues. Per germline, CDR1 WSHSY and CDR2 SAAADI. V shed 7 bases, J shed 4 bases, and the junction held 6 bases outside the gene matches. The CDR3 sequence is CASNNGLGETQYF. CDR3 nucleotides: TGCGCCAGCAATAATGGACTAGGAGAGACCCAGTACTTC.

V usage is TRBV9 and J usage is TRBJ2-3; TRBD2 aligns across 7 bases. V lost 2 bases to trimming and J lost 6 bases; unmatched junction nucleotides: 9. The CDR3 length is 15 residues. Germline loops: CDR1 SGDLS, CDR2 YYNGEE. CDR3 coding DNA: TGTGCCAGCAGCGTGACGGGCGGGAGCTGGGATACGCAGTATTTT. It encodes CASSVTGGSWDTQYF.

A note on this clonotype: At one of its ends the junction is not consistent with the germline gene, which may arise from a read error. The chain recombines TRBV2 with TRBJ2-7; D remains ambiguous. The CDR3 extends over 13 amino acids. Germline lookup yields CDR1 SNHLY and CDR2 FYNNEI. The CDR3 nucleotides are TGTGCCGGCAGTGATCCTAGCTCCTACGAGCAGTACTTC. Protein sequence: CAGSDPSSYEQYF.